What follows are 12 T cell receptor beta chains derived from one specimen sequenced in a study of T cell repertoires in aging, cancer and after chemotherapy. A mixed TRB-A/B primer pool amplified rearranged TRB by multiplex touch-down PCR. One entry per CDR3 protein, called by TCRdb with MiXCR from the multiplex PCR reads. Of about 5,000 distinct CDR3 sequences in the sample, about 32% were seen once. TCR beta rearrangements were amplified from peripheral blood genomic DNA. The sequencing sample was made of blood. Source of these receptors: a human donor with a blood cancer. The donor label of this sample is uncertain.

This clonotype was picked up a small number of times. V and J are TRBV24-1 and TRBJ1-1, with 10 bases fitting TRBD1. The CDR3 consists of 17 residues. The germline gives CDR1 KGHDR, CDR2 SFDVKD. The V segment lost 4 bases and the J segment 4 bases; nucleotides outside the gene matches: 11. CDR3 nucleotides: TGTGCCACCAGTGAGTCCGGGACAGGGGTGGGGGGCACTGAAGCTTTCTTT. This sequence encodes CATSESGTGVGGTEAFF.

This rearrangement joins TRBV14 to TRBJ1-1, with D possibly TRBD1 on 5 matching bases. V lost 2 bases and J lost 6, with 10 bases in between. CDR1 and CDR2 (germline): SGHDN, FVKESK. The CDR3 is 13 residues long. CDR3 protein: CASSQSRAAEAFF. The DNA of the CDR3 is TGTGCCAGCAGCCAATCCAGGGCGGCTGAAGCTTTCTTT.

The rearrangement joins TRBV6-2 or TRBV6-3 to TRBJ2-2, with 10 bases matching TRBD1. CDR1 is MNHEY, CDR2 SVGEGT, per germline. Trimming cost V 1 base and J 6 bases; bases outside gene matches: 2. CDR3 length: 15 amino acids. The CDR3 loop reads CASSYWDRGSGELFF. CDR3 DNA: TGTGCCAGCAGTTACTGGGACAGGGGATCCGGGGAGCTGTTTTTT.

Concerning this clonotype: A much larger clone lies one base from this, so it may be a read error. The rearrangement joins TRBV6-5 to TRBJ2-7; D call uncertain. The V end was cut by 8 bases, the J end by 4 bases, with 18 bases between. Germline V gives CDR1 MNHEY, CDR2 SVGAGI. This CDR3 spans 14 amino acids. CDR3 loop: CASSLTLLSYEQYF. Written as DNA, the CDR3 is TGTGCCAGCTCACTCACCCTCCTTTCTTACGAGCAGTACTTC.

The chain combines TRBV6-2 or TRBV6-3 with TRBJ2-1; D is possibly TRBD2 (6 bases). CDR1 and CDR2 (germline): MNHEY, SVGEGT. The CDR3 loop spans 14 amino acids. Trimming pared 8 bases from V and 5 bases from J, leaving 16 bases between. The CDR3 sequence: CASSDYLPNNEQFF. CDR3 DNA sequence: TGTGCCAGCTCGGACTATCTGCCAAACAATGAGCAGTTCTTC.

Concerning this clonotype: A much larger clone lies one base from this, so it may be a read error. This chain connects TRBV10-3 to TRBJ1-2; perhaps TRBD1 as D (5 bases). This CDR3 contains 14 residues. CDR1 and CDR2 (germline): ENHRY, SYGVKD. With 4 bases removed from V and 4 bases from J, the gap between germline ends came to 13 bases. The CDR3 loop reads CAISGDSGSYGYTF. The CDR3 region has the DNA TGTGCCATCAGTGGGGACTCGGGGAGCTATGGCTACACCTTC.

The chain employs TRBV6-1 and TRBJ2-1; the D is unclear. Germline CDR1 and CDR2: MNHNS and SASEGT. The CDR3 loop spans 15 amino acids. Trimming took off 8 bases at V and 6 bases at J, with 20 bases between the two ends. The CDR3 is CASRVAPLPGNEQFF. The CDR3, as DNA: TGTGCCAGCCGAGTAGCACCCCTACCGGGCAATGAGCAGTTCTTC.

The table lists this clonotype with a few counts. J is TRBJ2-5 and V is TRBV5-5; D remains unclear. V was trimmed by 0 bases and J by 1 base, leaving 4 bases between them. The germline V gene encodes CDR1 SGHKS and CDR2 YYEKEE (reference sequence). The CDR3 is 13 residues long. The CDR3 sequence: CASSLGSQETQYF. In DNA form, the CDR3 reads TGTGCCAGCAGCTTGGGCAGCCAAGAGACCCAGTACTTC.

V and J are TRBV24-1 and TRBJ2-3; perhaps TRBD2 as D (6 bases). Germline V gene lookup returns CDR1 KGHDR and CDR2 SFDVKD. This CDR3 contains 16 residues. V lost 3 bases and J 3 bases, leaving 15 bases between the germline ends. CDR3 sequence reads: CATSDGRGGGTDTQYF. In DNA form, the CDR3 reads TGTGCCACCAGTGATGGTAGGGGTGGAGGGACAGATACGCAGTATTTT.

J is TRBJ2-2 and V is TRBV4-3, with 7 bases that match TRBD2. The CDR3 sequence is 17 residues long. Germline V gene sequence: CDR1 LGHNA, CDR2 YSLEER. Trimming at V came to 1 base and at J to 4 bases, leaving 9 bases not matched to a gene. CDR3 nucleotide sequence: TGCGCCAGCAGCCAAGGGAGACTAGCCTCGATCACCGGGGAGCTGTTTTTT. It yields the protein CASSQGRLASITGELFF.

This clonotype occurred a few times. V is TRBV6-5 and J is TRBJ1-2, with 7 bases matching TRBD1. The CDR3 runs to 14 residues. Per the germline V gene, CDR1 is MNHEY and CDR2 is SVGAGI. V trimming: 4 bases; J trimming: 6 bases; junction bases outside the gene matches: 8. CDR3 bases: TGTGCCAGCAGTTCTAGACAGGGACTGAATGGCTACACCTTC. It codes for CASSSRQGLNGYTF.

This clonotype was counted only a few times. The chain combines TRBV18 with TRBJ1-3; TRBD1 might be the D (5 bases). The CDR3 covers 15 residues. Germline V CDR1 and CDR2: KGHSH, LQKENI. V lost 4 bases, J lost 7 bases, and 17 bases lay in between. The chain's CDR3 is CASSQVTPGRNTIYF. For the CDR3, the DNA is TGTGCCAGCTCACAAGTCACCCCGGGACGGAACACCATATATTTT.